This TCR beta chain was sequenced in a study of T cells expressing NK-cell markers. CDR1 and CDR2 (germline): SEHNR, FQNEAQ (reference sequence). The CDR3 has 12 residues. Each CDR3 protein gets one entry in TCRdb, which reprocessed the 5' RACE reads and gives no DNA. The sample shows about 180,000 distinct CDR3 sequences, and 20% to 25% sits with its ten largest clones. This chain links TRBV7-9 with TRBJ2-7; TCRdb returns TRBD1, unconfirmable since there is no DNA. This receptor was obtained from a man aged 18-69 years in good health. Sequenced: blood T cells: a sorted CD56 or NKG2C T cell subset, CD4+ or CD8+ T cells, or bulk PBMC T cells (not recorded which). The CDR3 sequence is CASSPGGYEQYF.